This T cell receptor (beta chain) was captured in a study of cytomegalovirus exposure and HLA in healthy donors. Notes on the study in general: Investigators reported 150 to 200 TCR beta chains as tied to cytomegalovirus. Fewer N-insertions (relative to the 666-donor mean) were reportedly seen in an Asian-associated ancestry cluster in a later analysis. TCR sequences were mostly rare, though some public TCRs occurred in many donors. TCR beta chain V- and J-gene trimming was linked, in a later analysis, to a missense variant in DCLRE1C.

The PCR contained 60 Vbeta and 13 Jbeta primers. Profiled with immunoSEQ multiplex PCR; TCRdb holds only in-frame clones, not every one. This table has around 100,000 clones, 74% appearing once. As concerns this clone: The antigen is undetermined.

The V and J ends lost 0 bases and 4 bases, in that order; junction bases with no gene match: 8. The CDR3 covers 17 residues. Germline-derived CDR1 and CDR2 are SEHNR and FQNEAQ (reference sequence). Source material: PBMCs. The chain uses TRBV7-9 and TRBJ2-2; 7 bases are shared with TRBD1. This sequence was found in a woman aged 40 to 50 in good health and CMV-seropositive. Here the CDR3 DNA reads TGTGCCAGCAGCTTAGCAAGAGGGGGCTCGAGCACCGGGGAGCTGTTTTTT. It codes for CASSLARGGSSTGELFF.